Each of the 23 T cell receptor beta chains below was sequenced from the same sample in a study of T cells expressing NK-cell markers. From the 5' RACE reads, TCRdb lists one entry per CDR3 protein and no DNA. Its listing shows over 150,000 distinct CDR3 sequences. The sample comprised blood T cells: a sorted CD56 or NKG2C T cell subset, CD4+ or CD8+ T cells, or bulk PBMC T cells (not recorded which). Receptors were obtained from a man aged 18-75 years in good health.

This sequence joins TRBV29-1 and TRBJ2-2; the TCRdb D gene call, TRBD1, has no DNA to confirm it. Germline CDR1 is SQVTM and CDR2 is ANQGSEA. The CDR3 totals 14 residues. The CDR3 is CSGATGENTGELFF.

This chain connects TRBV7-8 to TRBJ2-1; TCRdb gives TRBD2 as the D gene, but with no DNA this cannot be confirmed. This CDR3 is 16 amino acids long. Germline lookup yields CDR1 SGHVS and CDR2 FQNEAQ. The CDR3: CASSKPGDYHYNEQFF. The whole variable domain, filled in from reference TRBV7-8 and TRBJ2-1, reads GAGVSQSPRYKVAKRGQDVALRCDPISGHVSLFWYQQALGQGPEFLTYFQNEAQLDKSGLPSDRFFAERPEGSVSTLKIQRTQQEDSAVYLCASSKPGDYHYNEQFFGPGTRLTVL.

The V call is TRBV20-1, the J call TRBJ1-6; as DNA is missing, the TRBD1 call by TCRdb cannot be tested. CDR1 is DFQATT and CDR2 is SNEGSKA in the germline V gene (reference sequence). The CDR3 has 14 residues. CDR3 residues: CSARTGTDNSPLHF.

The genes are TRBV6-5 and TRBJ1-6. Looked up from germline, CDR1 is MNHEY and CDR2 is SVGAGI. This CDR3 has 18 amino acids. CDR3 loop: CASSYSPMGSSYNSPLHF.

This sequence joins TRBV9 and TRBJ1-2; TCRdb designates TRBD1, a call that cannot be tested without DNA. Germline-derived CDR1 and CDR2 are SGDLS and YYNGEE. CDR3 length: 14 residues. The CDR3 loop reads CASSTSTGLEGYTF.

This chain uses TRBV13 with TRBJ1-5; TCRdb names TRBD1, which stays unverified in the absence of DNA. Germline values: CDR1 PRHDT, CDR2 FYEKMQ (reference sequence). CDR3 size: 14 residues. CDR3 region: CASSFWGGNQPQHF.

The CDR3 spells CASSFDASGGAYNEQFF. The chain recombines TRBV5-6 with TRBJ2-1; there is no DNA to check the TCRdb D call of TRBD2. This CDR3 region has 17 residues. CDR1 is SGHDT and CDR2 is YYEEEE in the germline V gene.

This chain uses TRBV24-1 with TRBJ2-1; the D call from TCRdb, TRBD1, cannot be confirmed without DNA. CDR1 and CDR2 from the germline V gene are KGHDR and SFDVKD. The length of the CDR3 is 17 residues. The CDR3 is CATSDSWDRGWDNEQFF.

The V gene is TRBV27, the J gene TRBJ1-1; TCRdb reports TRBD1, a call that lacks DNA to check it against. There are 15 residues in the CDR3. Looked up from germline, CDR1 is MNHEY and CDR2 is SMNVEV (reference sequence). CDR3 loop: CASSLDSSGWTEAFF.

The chain recombines TRBV7-6 with TRBJ2-2; TCRdb's D gene call, TRBD2, goes unchecked for lack of DNA. Looked up from germline, CDR1 is SGHVS and CDR2 is FNYEAQ. The CDR3 runs to 15 residues. CDR3 loop: CASSHGGVGTGELFF.

This rearrangement joins TRBV6-1 to TRBJ2-6. Germline lookup yields CDR1 MNHNS and CDR2 SASEGT. CDR3 size: 14 residues. CDR3 sequence: CASSDSGGANVLTF.

The chain carries TRBV13 and TRBJ2-3; TCRdb names TRBD1, which stays unverified in the absence of DNA. The CDR3 consists of 16 residues. Germline CDR1 is PRHDT and CDR2 is FYEKMQ (reference sequence). The CDR3 spells CASRPRGGGSTDTQYF.

V gene TRBV4-1 combines with J gene TRBJ1-1; with no DNA, the TCRdb D assignment of TRBD1 cannot be verified. Germline V gene data show CDR1 as MGHRA and CDR2 as YSYEKL. The CDR3 is 17 residues long. CDR3 sequence: CASSQEVGGMRNTEAFF.

The rearrangement joins TRBV20-1 to TRBJ1-3; TCRdb proposes TRBD1, but this gene call is untestable without DNA. Germline CDR1 and CDR2: DFQATT and SNEGSKA (reference sequence). This CDR3 region has 15 residues. CDR3 sequence: CSARDWDSSGNTIYF.

The chain joins TRBV5-6 to TRBJ1-1; checking the TCRdb D call of TRBD1 is not possible without DNA. The germline V gene encodes CDR1 SGHDT and CDR2 YYEEEE. This CDR3 has 13 residues. The chain's CDR3 is CASSGDRPTEAFF.

The chain links TRBV6-1 to TRBJ1-5; TCRdb's assignment of TRBD1 cannot be checked, as there is no DNA. Germline assignment: CDR1 MNHNS and CDR2 SASEGT. The CDR3 contains 13 residues. Here the CDR3 reads CASSSRENQPQHF.

V gene TRBV27 combines with J gene TRBJ2-1; TCRdb returns TRBD2, unconfirmable since there is no DNA. The germline CDR1 and CDR2 sequences are MNHEY and SMNVEV (reference sequence). The CDR3 has 18 residues. The CDR3 sequence: CASSFVASGGASYNEQFF.

The gene calls are TRBV27 and TRBJ1-5; TCRdb's assignment of TRBD1 cannot be checked, as there is no DNA. This CDR3 is 15 amino acids long. The V gene's germline CDR1 is MNHEY and CDR2 SMNVEV (reference sequence). This CDR3 reads CASASPGGGNQPQHF.

The chain employs TRBV19 and TRBJ1-2; the D call of TRBD1 rests on TCRdb alone, since no DNA is present to check it. The CDR3 length is 15 residues. The germline V gene has CDR1 LNHDA and CDR2 SQIVND (reference sequence). CDR3: CASSISSGTGYGYTF.

The CDR3 region is CASSAQGGTFTDTQYF. The chain is built from TRBV11-2 and TRBJ2-3; absent DNA, TCRdb's TRBD1 call cannot be checked. The CDR3 runs 16 residues. CDR1 and CDR2 from the germline V gene are SGHAT and FQNNGV.

The chain joins TRBV12-3 or TRBV12-4 to TRBJ2-1. This CDR3 region has 13 residues. This CDR3 is CASSLLGSNEQFF.

This sequence joins TRBV11-1 and TRBJ2-3; the D gene TCRdb calls, TRBD2, cannot be checked with no DNA. This CDR3 is built from 19 residues. Germline CDR1 SGHAT, CDR2 FQDESV (reference sequence). CDR3 protein: CASSSGTSGGPRSTDTQYF. Complete variable domain (other parts from reference TRBV11-1 and TRBJ2-3): EAEVAQSPRYKITEKSQAVAFWCDPISGHATLYWYRQILGQGPELLVQFQDESVVDDSQLPKDRFSAERLKGVDSTLKIQPAELGDSAMYLCASSSGTSGGPRSTDTQYFGPGTRLTVL.

This chain links TRBV5-1 with TRBJ1-2; checking the TCRdb D call of TRBD1 is not possible without DNA. The germline CDR1 and CDR2 sequences are SGHRS and YFSETQ. The CDR3 length is 11 residues. The CDR3 reads CASSSGDGYTF. The whole variable domain, remainder taken from reference TRBV5-1 and TRBJ1-2, is KAGVTQTPRYLIKTRGQQVTLSCSPISGHRSVSWYQQTPGQGLQFLFEYFSETQRNKGNFPGRFSGRQFSNSRSEMNVSTLELGDSALYLCASSSGDGYTFGSGTRLTVV.